These 21 T cell receptor beta chains share one sample of origin, sequenced in a study of cytomegalovirus exposure and HLA in healthy donors (dated by TCRdb to 2017 to 2019). Library construction relied on the immunoSEQ multiplex PCR assay. For the multiplex PCR, a mixture combining 60 forward primers for TCR Vbeta segments and 13 reverse primers for TCR Jbeta segments was used. TCRdb took over this immuneACCESS table, retaining in-frame rearrangements with V and J assigned. Such tables are incomplete; in checked studies, under half of the missing clones stem from an unresolved V gene, and the remainder is unexplained. This sample is represented by more than 150,000 clones; around 85% of them were singletons. Of the sample, less than 4.5% is held by the ten largest clones. Sequenced: PBMCs. The receptors here all came from a man in his forties or fifties in good health and CMV-seronegative.

This chain joins TRBV7-6 and TRBJ1-6, with no clear D. This CDR3 is built from 16 residues. V lost 4 bases, J lost 0 bases, and 10 bases lay in between. CDR1 is SGHVS and CDR2 is FNYEAQ in the germline V gene. The CDR3 sequence is CASSSQVFSYNSPLHF. CDR3 nucleotides: TGTGCCAGCAGCTCCCAGGTTTTCTCCTATAATTCACCCCTCCACTTT. Full variable domain (rest looked up from reference TRBV7-6 and TRBJ1-6): GAGVSQSPRYKVTKRGQDVALRCDPISGHVSLYWYRQALGQGPEFLTYFNYEAQQDKSGLPNDRFSAERPEGSISTLTIQRTEQRDSAMYRCASSSQVFSYNSPLHFGNGTRLTVT.

The chain couples TRBV30 to TRBJ2-1, with 11 positions matching TRBD2. Germline CDR1 reads GTSNPN; CDR2 reads SVGIG (reference sequence). Unmatched junction bases numbered 8, after V lost 0 bases and J lost 4 bases. The CDR3 runs 17 residues. CDR3 bases: TGTGCCTGGAGTGTAAGAGGGCTAGCGGGGGGATACAATGAGCAGTTCTTC. This translates into CAWSVRGLAGGYNEQFF.

The gene calls are TRBV9 and TRBJ1-5; D not resolved. Trimming left V 4 bases short and J 2 bases short, with 16 bases between. Germline CDR1 reads SGDLS; CDR2 reads YYNGEE. The CDR3 extends over 16 amino acids. CDR3 in amino acids: CASSSTDGVGNQPQHF. The CDR3 DNA sequence: TGTGCCAGCAGCTCAACGGACGGGGTAGGCAATCAGCCCCAGCATTTT. The complete variable domain, with remaining parts taken from reference TRBV9 and TRBJ1-5, reads DSGVTQTPKHLITATGQRVTLRCSPRSGDLSVYWYQQSLDQGLQFLIQYYNGEERAKGNILERFSAQQFPDLHSELNLSSLELGDSALYFCASSSTDGVGNQPQHFGDGTRLSIL.

There are a few counts of this clone. This chain joins TRBV27 and TRBJ2-7; 9 bases align to TRBD2. The germline gives CDR1 MNHEY, CDR2 SMNVEV (reference sequence). This CDR3 has 14 residues. J lost 2 bases, V lost 5 bases, and 4 bases had no gene match. The CDR3 nucleotides are TGTGCCAGCAGTCACCCTAGCGGGGCCTACGAGCAGTACTTC. Residues: CASSHPSGAYEQYF.

This sequence joins TRBV27 and TRBJ2-1, with 7 bases that match TRBD2. The trim removed 8 bases at V and 2 bases at J, leaving 9 bases unmatched. CDR3 length: 15 amino acids. Germline V gene sequence: CDR1 MNHEY, CDR2 SMNVEV (reference sequence). Here the CDR3 reads CASFSILAAYNEQFF. For the CDR3, the DNA is TGTGCCAGCTTCTCCATCCTAGCGGCCTACAATGAGCAGTTCTTC.

This clone appeared once. This sequence joins TRBV7-2 and TRBJ1-5; D is undetermined. Trimming cost V 4 bases and J 6 bases, with 10 bases left between them. The CDR3 has 13 amino acids. In germline, CDR1 is SGHTA, CDR2 FQGNSA. DNA for the CDR3: TGTGCCAGCAGCTATCAGGCGGGTCAGCCCCAGCATTTT. Its protein is CASSYQAGQPQHF.

This chain connects TRBV7-2 to TRBJ2-1, with TRBD1 as a possible D gene (5 bases). Per the germline V gene, CDR1 is SGHTA and CDR2 is FQGNSA. The germline V and J ends were trimmed by 1 base and 0 bases, with 7 bases remaining between them. The CDR3 consists of 15 residues. DNA of the CDR3: TGTGCCAGCAGCTTAGGGGGCGGCTCCTACAATGAGCAGTTCTTC. As protein: CASSLGGGSYNEQFF.

J is TRBJ1-2 and V is TRBV27, with 9 positions matching TRBD1. The J segment lost 5 bases and the V segment lost 4 bases, leaving 23 bases of the junction unmatched. Germline V gene data show CDR1 as MNHEY and CDR2 as SMNVEV (reference sequence). This CDR3 region has 20 residues. The CDR3 sequence is CASSYLGTGSPSRFHYGYTF. For the CDR3, the DNA is TGTGCCAGCAGTTATCTCGGGACAGGGAGCCCCTCAAGGTTTCATTATGGCTACACCTTC.

This CDR3 is CASSVRAGGGVDEQFF. CDR3 sequence (DNA): TGTGCCAGCAGCGTAAGAGCGGGGGGCGGCGTAGATGAGCAGTTCTTC. The genes are TRBV9 and TRBJ2-1; 9 bases are a match to TRBD2. This CDR3 is 16 amino acids long. Unmatched junction bases numbered 10, after V lost 1 base and J lost 8 bases. Germline CDR1 is SGDLS and CDR2 is YYNGEE.

The rearrangement uses TRBV30 and TRBJ1-1; D might be TRBD1 (6 bases). Germline V gene sequence: CDR1 GTSNPN, CDR2 SVGIG (reference sequence). The CDR3 is made up of 12 amino acids. V was cut by 8 bases and J by 4 bases, with 14 bases left in between. CDR3 residues: CARNREGTEAFF. Written as DNA, the CDR3 is TGTGCCAGGAACAGGGAAGGCACTGAAGCTTTCTTT.

The chain couples TRBV19 to TRBJ1-2; D not certain. Per germline, CDR1 LNHDA and CDR2 SQIVND (reference sequence). CDR3 length: 15 amino acids. Trimming removed 3 bases at V and 0 bases at J, with 11 bases between. The CDR3 bases are TGTGCCAGTAGTATCGAACAGTTTTCTAACTATGGCTACACCTTC. Translated, it gives CASSIEQFSNYGYTF.

The chain links TRBV15 to TRBJ2-5; possibly TRBD1 for D (5 bases). The CDR3 runs to 15 residues. Deletions cut 1 base from V and 1 base from J, with 10 bases between. CDR1 is LNHNV and CDR2 is YYDKDF in the germline V gene (reference sequence). CDR3 sequence reads: CATSRAGQGQETQYF. CDR3 bases: TGTGCCACCAGCAGAGCAGGGCAGGGCCAAGAGACCCAGTACTTC.

This clone was detected a few times. The V gene is TRBV7-2, the J gene TRBJ1-5, with unresolved D. CDR3 length equals 15 residues. The V end was cut by 3 bases, the J end by 2 bases, with 11 bases between. Germline values: CDR1 SGHTA, CDR2 FQGNSA. The DNA of the CDR3 is TGTGCCAGCAGCTTGGGGAGAGGTCGCAATCAGCCCCAGCATTTT. Translated, it gives CASSLGRGRNQPQHF.

The chain recombines TRBV12-5 with TRBJ1-1, with D possibly being TRBD1 (6 bases). The V gene lost 3 bases and the J gene lost 11 bases, with 10 bases spanning the gap. Germline lookup yields CDR1 LGHNT and CDR2 FRNRAP. The CDR3 runs to 11 residues. The CDR3 loop reads CASGLGTSAFF. The CDR3 DNA sequence: TGTGCTAGTGGTTTAGGGACATCGGCTTTCTTT.

The chain is built from TRBV11-2 and TRBJ1-1; unclear D gene. This CDR3 comprises 13 residues. Per the germline V gene, CDR1 is SGHAT and CDR2 is FQNNGV. Trimming removed 4 bases at V and 3 bases at J, with 9 bases between. In DNA, the CDR3 is TGTGCCAGCAGCTCTACAGCCTACACTGAAGCTTTCTTT. Encoded protein: CASSSTAYTEAFF.

The rearrangement joins TRBV6-5 to TRBJ2-7, with 10 bases identical to TRBD2. After removal of 6 bases from V and 0 bases from J, the junction contained 5 bases not matched to a gene. Germline V CDR1 and CDR2: MNHEY, SVGAGI. The CDR3 consists of 15 residues. CDR3 residues: CASRILAGGSYEQYF. CDR3 bases: TGTGCCAGCAGAATTTTAGCGGGGGGCTCCTACGAGCAGTACTTC.

J is TRBJ2-7 and V is TRBV4-1; a possible D gene is TRBD2 (6 bases). The CDR3 length is 16 residues. Germline assignment: CDR1 MGHRA and CDR2 YSYEKL. V gave up 0 bases and J gave up 0 bases, with 12 bases separating them. The CDR3 is CASSQDRGYPSYEQYF. CDR3 DNA: TGCGCCAGCAGCCAAGATCGGGGGTATCCCTCCTACGAGCAGTACTTC.

The CDR3, as DNA: TGCGCCAGCAGCTTGACTGGCGGGGGGGCAATAGATACGCAGTATTTT. It translates to CASSLTGGGAIDTQYF. The chain has TRBV5-1 and TRBJ2-3; the match to TRBD2 covers 9 bases. The CDR3 contains 16 residues. J gave up 5 bases and V 1 base, and 8 bases lay outside the gene matches. The V gene's germline CDR1 is SGHRS and CDR2 YFSETQ.

The sample holds one count of this clone. The chain links TRBV5-5 to TRBJ2-2; the match to TRBD1 covers 9 bases. CDR1 and CDR2 from the germline V gene are SGHKS and YYEKEE (reference sequence). This CDR3 contains 15 residues. Trimming removed 4 bases from V and 6 bases from J; junction bases left unmatched: 7. The CDR3 region is CASSRPGQGAGELFF. The CDR3 DNA reads TGTGCCAGCAGCCGCCCGGGACAGGGTGCCGGGGAGCTGTTTTTT.

In its sample, this clone was seen once. The chain employs TRBV7-9 and TRBJ1-2; D might be TRBD1 (6 bases). CDR1 SEHNR and CDR2 FQNEAQ come from the germline V gene (reference sequence). This CDR3 comprises 16 residues. V lost 5 bases and J 4 bases, leaving 20 bases between the germline ends. CDR3 loop: CASSRAQDRRVYGYTF. CDR3 nucleotide sequence: TGTGCCAGCAGCAGAGCCCAAGACAGGCGGGTCTATGGCTACACCTTC.

This chain uses TRBV7-9 with TRBJ2-3, with 8 bases aligning to TRBD2. V gave up 1 base and J gave up 9 bases; unmatched junction bases: 12. CDR3 length: 16 residues. CDR1 and CDR2 (germline): SEHNR, FQNEAQ (reference sequence). The CDR3 DNA sequence: TGTGCCAGCAGCTTAGAGCGAGGCGGGGGGCTCAGGACGCAGTATTTT. Its translation: CASSLERGGGLRTQYF.